These 12 T cell receptor beta chains were sequenced from one sample in a study of shared clonotypes between healthy human individuals. Sequencing used immunoSEQ multiplex PCR; TCRdb keeps in-frame clones, though not all of them. The sample lists more than 2,000,000 clones; 85% to 95% were seen once. The sequencing sample was made of naive CD4+ T cells from PBMCs. The subset is: CD45RA+ positively selected. Every receptor here comes from a man in his late teens or twenties in good health. Some clones in this sample may be carry-over from other donors' samples.

The chain recombines TRBV19 with TRBJ2-1; D call uncertain. CDR3 length: 15 amino acids. The V end lost 3 bases, the J end lost 4 bases, and 13 bases lay between the germline ends. Germline CDR1 reads LNHDA; CDR2 reads SQIVND (reference sequence). CDR3 nucleotides: TGTGCCAGTAGTATCCGCGGCGCGAGGTACAATGAGCAGTTCTTC. It specifies CASSIRGARYNEQFF.

This clone was detected once. This chain links TRBV5-1 with TRBJ2-5; tentatively, D is TRBD1 (6 bases). Germline V CDR1 and CDR2: SGHRS, YFSETQ. The CDR3 consists of 15 residues. Deletions cut 0 bases from V and 4 bases from J, with 13 bases between. The CDR3 DNA sequence: TGCGCCAGCAGCTTGGGGACAGTGGTGGGAGAGACCCAGTACTTC. It specifies CASSLGTVVGETQYF.

This rearrangement joins TRBV28 to TRBJ2-7; TRBD1 aligns across 8 bases. Germline V gene sequence: CDR1 MDHEN, CDR2 SYDVKM. This CDR3 comprises 14 residues. The junction had 10 bases not matched to a gene; V was cut back by 6 bases and J by 6 bases. CDR3: CASRNQGARPEQYF. In nucleotides, the CDR3 is TGTGCCAGCAGAAACCAGGGGGCTCGCCCCGAGCAGTACTTC.

This rearrangement joins TRBV7-2 to TRBJ1-2; TRBD1 might be the D (5 bases). There are 13 residues in the CDR3. Per germline, CDR1 SGHTA and CDR2 FQGNSA. V was clipped by 2 bases and J by 6 bases, with 10 bases between them. Written as DNA, the CDR3 is TGTGCCAGCAGCTTATACAGGAAAGATGGCTACACCTTC. It codes for CASSLYRKDGYTF.

V gene TRBV11-3 combines with J gene TRBJ2-3, with D perhaps given as TRBD1 or TRBD2 (6 bases each). The CDR3 extends over 14 amino acids. Germline CDR1 SGHNT, CDR2 YENEEA. V lost 2 bases to trimming and J lost 3 bases, with 9 bases between them. The CDR3 is CASSLRGATDTQYF. In DNA form, the CDR3 reads TGTGCCAGCAGCTTAAGGGGGGCAACAGATACGCAGTATTTT.

This sequence joins TRBV9 and TRBJ2-1, with 9 bases matching TRBD2. The CDR3 contains 15 residues. CDR1 and CDR2 from the germline V gene are SGDLS and YYNGEE. The J segment lost 3 bases and the V segment lost 3 bases, leaving 4 bases of the junction unmatched. For the CDR3, the DNA is TGTGCCAGCAGCGCTACTAGCGGGTACTACAATGAGCAGTTCTTC. This gives the protein CASSATSGYYNEQFF.

The rearrangement joins TRBV27 to TRBJ2-5, with 9 bases matching TRBD1. The CDR3 is made up of 15 amino acids. Germline-derived CDR1 and CDR2 are MNHEY and SMNVEV (reference sequence). V lost 5 bases to trimming and J lost 5 bases; unmatched junction nucleotides: 9. In DNA form, the CDR3 reads TGTGCCAGCAGTAAGTTAACAGGGGGCGTGGAGACCCAGTACTTC. It specifies CASSKLTGGVETQYF.

The J gene is TRBJ2-1, the V gene TRBV29-1; 7 positions agree with TRBD1. The V gene end was trimmed by 3 bases and the J gene end by 12 bases; junction bases not matched to a gene: 8. The germline V gene encodes CDR1 SQVTM and CDR2 ANQGSEA. The CDR3 length is 12 residues. The DNA for the CDR3 is TGCAGCGTTGATAGGGCCCAGGGGGTGCAGTTCTTC. Residues: CSVDRAQGVQFF.

The CDR3 DNA reads as TGTGCCAGCAGAACTACAGGAACCCTTAGCAATCAGCCCCAGCATTTT. This sequence encodes CASRTTGTLSNQPQHF. J is TRBJ1-5 and V is TRBV28; the D gene is possibly TRBD1 (5 bases). Trimming cost V 6 bases and J 0 bases, with 15 bases left between them. The germline CDR1 and CDR2 sequences are MDHEN and SYDVKM. The CDR3 is 16 residues long.

The chain couples TRBV7-2 to TRBJ2-3; TRBD2 matches 11 bases. The V segment lost 2 bases and the J segment 4 bases; nucleotides outside the gene matches: 11. This CDR3 is built from 18 residues. Germline values: CDR1 SGHTA, CDR2 FQGNSA. CDR3 nucleotides: TGTGCCAGCAGCTTACGGCCTACTAGCGGGAGAGGTCCAGATACGCAGTATTTT. Protein: CASSLRPTSGRGPDTQYF.

The genes are TRBV6-1 and TRBJ2-1, with 8 bases fitting TRBD1. The CDR3 is 15 residues long. J gave up 9 bases and V 2 bases, and 9 bases lay outside the gene matches. Germline-derived CDR1 and CDR2 are MNHNS and SASEGT. The CDR3 region is CASSELGQGFGEQFF. The CDR3 bases are TGTGCCAGCAGTGAACTCGGACAGGGTTTTGGTGAGCAGTTCTTC.

The V gene is TRBV5-1, the J gene TRBJ2-7, with 9 bases fitting TRBD1. Germline trimming cut 1 base from V and 5 bases from J; bases unmatched to any gene: 7. The germline CDR1 and CDR2 sequences are SGHRS and YFSETQ. The CDR3 is 15 residues long. CDR3 region: CASSLPRQGGDEQYF. In DNA, the CDR3 is TGCGCCAGCAGCTTGCCCCGACAGGGGGGGGACGAGCAGTACTTC.